The 9 T cell receptor beta chains reported below all come from one sample, sequenced in a study of shared T cell receptors in the human thymus. TCRdb's copy holds only in-frame clones and misses some; the assay was immunoSEQ multiplex PCR. In the table there are some 760,000 clones, approximately 85% of which are singletons. These data also featured in a second study, about human thymus T cells.

The specimen sequenced was thymocytes. The receptor source for this set is a girl under three years old with a congenital heart defect.

This chain links TRBV28 with TRBJ1-6; D is perhaps TRBD1 (6 bases). Germline CDR1 and CDR2: MDHEN and SYDVKM. The V and J ends lost 8 bases and 5 bases respectively, with 16 bases between them. This CDR3 region has 15 residues. The CDR3 DNA is TGTGCCAGCCACCCAGTGGGACATGATAATTCACCCCTCCACTTT. Amino acids: CASHPVGHDNSPLHF.

This chain uses TRBV6-5 with TRBJ1-1; 7 positions agree with TRBD1. Per germline, CDR1 MNHEY and CDR2 SVGAGI. This CDR3 has 13 amino acids. With V trimmed by 7 bases and J by 1 base, 3 bases remained unmatched. The CDR3 DNA sequence: TGTGCCAGCAACCAGGGGGAGAACACTGAAGCTTTCTTT. This sequence encodes CASNQGENTEAFF.

The chain has TRBV9 and TRBJ1-1; the D gene is possibly TRBD1 (5 bases). This CDR3 contains 16 residues. Germline CDR1 is SGDLS and CDR2 is YYNGEE. The germline V and J ends were trimmed by 1 base and 1 base, with 14 bases remaining between them. CDR3: CASSVTPVGQNTEAFF. In DNA form, the CDR3 reads TGTGCCAGCAGCGTAACCCCGGTGGGGCAGAACACTGAAGCTTTCTTT.

The chain carries TRBV6-1 and TRBJ1-5; D gene unclear. Germline CDR1 and CDR2: MNHNS and SASEGT. The CDR3 has 15 amino acids. V was trimmed by 2 bases and J by 3 bases, leaving 11 bases between them. This CDR3 is CASSESADSNQPQHF. Here the CDR3 DNA reads TGTGCCAGCAGTGAAAGTGCAGATTCCAATCAGCCCCAGCATTTT.

This clone came up once. The genes are TRBV5-1 and TRBJ2-5; TRBD1 might be the D (5 bases). The germline V gene encodes CDR1 SGHRS and CDR2 YFSETQ. The CDR3 loop spans 15 amino acids. V lost 4 bases, J lost 1 base, and 14 bases lay in between. CDR3 sequence reads: CASSKVTEFQETQYF. In DNA form, the CDR3 reads TGCGCCAGCAGCAAAGTGACAGAATTCCAAGAGACCCAGTACTTC.

This chain links TRBV18 with TRBJ1-2, with no clear D. Trimming took off 1 base at V and 1 base at J, with 10 bases between the two ends. This CDR3 has 15 residues. CDR1 is KGHSH and CDR2 is LQKENI in the germline V gene. CDR3 residues: CASSPHQDFNYGYTF. The CDR3 coding sequence is TGTGCCAGCTCACCACATCAGGACTTTAACTATGGCTACACCTTC.

The gene calls are TRBV5-1 and TRBJ1-6, with 8 bases lining up with TRBD1. CDR3 length equals 21 residues. V was pared by 1 base and J by 9 bases, with 24 bases of the junction left unmatched. CDR1 is SGHRS and CDR2 is YFSETQ in the germline V gene. CDR3 DNA: TGCGCCAGCAGCTTGAATGGCACCGTAACAGCGGACAGGGTAGAAAGTTCACCCCTCCACTTT. Translating it yields CASSLNGTVTADRVESSPLHF. Full variable domain (outside the CDR3, taken from reference TRBV5-1 and TRBJ1-6): KAGVTQTPRYLIKTRGQQVTLSCSPISGHRSVSWYQQTPGQGLQFLFEYFSETQRNKGNFPGRFSGRQFSNSRSEMNVSTLELGDSALYLCASSLNGTVTADRVESSPLHFGNGTRLTVT.

The V call is TRBV7-8, the J call TRBJ2-6; D is perhaps TRBD2 (6 bases). CDR3 length: 22 amino acids. Germline V gene sequence: CDR1 SGHVS, CDR2 FQNEAQ. V was cut by 4 bases and J by 1 base, with 29 bases left in between. The CDR3 region is CASSSLYLFKGQAGSGANVLTF. The CDR3 coding sequence is TGTGCCAGCAGCTCTTTATATCTGTTTAAGGGCCAGGCGGGGTCTGGGGCCAACGTCCTGACTTTC.

Notes on this clone: Lacking the conserved final phenylalanine or tryptophan, this CDR3 likely reflects a read error. The V gene is TRBV7-8, the J gene TRBJ1-2; TRBD1 agrees at 8 bases. Germline loops: CDR1 SGHVS, CDR2 FQNEAQ. The V and J ends lost 1 base and 4 bases, in that order; junction bases with no gene match: 14. There are 18 residues in the CDR3. The CDR3 protein is CASSLGPPPGQASYGYTL. Here the CDR3 DNA reads TGTGCCAGCAGCTTAGGCCCACCACCGGGACAGGCCTCCTATGGCTACACCCTC.